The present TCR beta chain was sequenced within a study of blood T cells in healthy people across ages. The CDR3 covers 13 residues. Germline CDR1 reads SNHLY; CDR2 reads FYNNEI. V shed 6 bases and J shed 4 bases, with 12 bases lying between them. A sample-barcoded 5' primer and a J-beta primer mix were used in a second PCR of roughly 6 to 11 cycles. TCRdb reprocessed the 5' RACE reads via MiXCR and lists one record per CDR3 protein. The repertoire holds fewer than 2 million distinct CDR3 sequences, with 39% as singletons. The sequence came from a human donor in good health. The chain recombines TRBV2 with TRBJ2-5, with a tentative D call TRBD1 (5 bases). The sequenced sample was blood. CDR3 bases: TGTGCCAGCAGACAGGTCAGGGCAGAGACCCAGTACTTC. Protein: CASRQVRAETQYF.